Below, 10 T cell receptor beta chains from the same sample are listed, as sequenced in a study of T cell repertoires in cytomegalovirus infection. TCRdb passed the reads through MiXCR, listing each CDR3 protein once. The sample records about 300,000 distinct CDR3 sequences, about 9.1% being singletons. Input material: PBMCs. These receptor sequences come from a human donor in good health (CMV status not recorded). Some clones in this sample may be carry-over from other donors' samples.

This clonotype was recorded at least ten times. V gene TRBV2 combines with J gene TRBJ2-1, with TRBD2 matching 12 bases. J was trimmed by 9 bases and V by 7 bases; bases with no gene match: 7. Germline loops: CDR1 SNHLY, CDR2 FYNNEI. This CDR3 is built from 14 residues. The CDR3 DNA is TGTGCCAGCATCAACCTAGCGGGGGGGAGTGAGCAGTTCTTC. The encoded protein is CASINLAGGSEQFF.

This clonotype was seen ten or more times. V and J are TRBV20-1 and TRBJ1-1; D ambiguous. The CDR3 sequence is 12 residues long. The germline CDR1 and CDR2 sequences are DFQATT and SNEGSKA (reference sequence). Deletions cut 8 bases from V and 4 bases from J, with 14 bases between. The chain's CDR3 is CSTPGGRTEAFF. CDR3 sequence (DNA): TGCAGTACCCCCGGAGGGCGCACTGAAGCTTTCTTT.

In regard to this clonotype: A much larger clonotype is one base distant, so this may be a read error. The conserved closing phenylalanine or tryptophan is absent in this CDR3, likely reflecting a read error. This chain links TRBV28 with TRBJ2-1; 7 nucleotides align to TRBD2. CDR1 and CDR2 (germline): MDHEN, SYDVKM. V lost 8 bases to trimming and J lost 6 bases; unmatched junction nucleotides: 10. This CDR3 contains 14 residues. The CDR3 reads CASSKGGNFNEQFY. The CDR3 coding sequence is TGTGCCAGCTCCAAGGGAGGGAATTTCAATGAGCAGTTCTAC.

About this clonotype itself: A much larger clone sits a single nucleotide away, making a read error possible. This rearrangement joins TRBV25-1 to TRBJ2-1, with 9 bases matching TRBD1. The germline V gene encodes CDR1 MGHDK and CDR2 SYGVNS. This CDR3 has 15 amino acids. The trim removed 7 bases at V and 6 bases at J, leaving 10 bases unmatched. DNA for the CDR3: TGTGCCAGCACCGGGGAACAGGGGGCGTGCAATGAGCAGTTCTTC. Amino acids: CASTGEQGACNEQFF.

The table lists this clonotype with a few counts. CDR3 region: CASSLGRGPLNNEQFF. The CDR3 coding sequence is TGTGCCAGCAGCTTGGGGAGGGGCCCCCTAAACAATGAGCAGTTCTTC. V usage is TRBV5-5 and J usage is TRBJ2-1; possible D gene TRBD2, 6 bases. The germline V and J ends were trimmed by 0 bases and 5 bases, with 15 bases remaining between them. The germline V gene encodes CDR1 SGHKS and CDR2 YYEKEE (reference sequence). There are 16 residues in the CDR3.

With respect to this clonotype: A much larger clone differs from this one at a single base, so this may be a read error. This sequence joins TRBV29-1 and TRBJ2-5; the D gene could be TRBD1 or TRBD2 (5 bases each). The CDR3 covers 12 residues. Germline assignment: CDR1 SQVTM and CDR2 ANQGSEA. Trimming stripped 3 bases from V and 6 bases from J, with 11 bases between. CDR3 in DNA: TGCAGCGTTGAGAGGGGCCAGCAGACCCAGTACTTC. Amino acid sequence: CSVERGQQTQYF.

The chain is built from TRBV7-2 and TRBJ1-5, with TRBD1 identical over 7 bases. The CDR3 totals 15 residues. J was trimmed by 3 bases and V by 5 bases; bases with no gene match: 7. Germline lookup yields CDR1 SGHTA and CDR2 FQGNSA. CDR3 nucleotides: TGTGCCAGCAGCCCCGGACAGGTGTTCAATCAGCCCCAGCATTTT. The encoded protein is CASSPGQVFNQPQHF. The whole variable domain, remainder taken from reference TRBV7-2 and TRBJ1-5, is GAGVSQSPSNKVTEKGKDVELRCDPISGHTALYWYRQSLGQGLEFLIYFQGNSAPDKSGLPSDRFSAERTGGSVSTLTIQRTQQEDSAVYLCASSPGQVFNQPQHFGDGTRLSIL.

V is TRBV20-1 and J is TRBJ1-2, with D maybe TRBD1 (5 bases). The V gene's germline CDR1 is DFQATT and CDR2 SNEGSKA (reference sequence). The CDR3 is 12 residues long. The V end was cut by 5 bases, the J end by 3 bases, with 10 bases between. This chain's CDR3 is CSAGGEDYGYTF. CDR3 DNA: TGCAGTGCTGGAGGGGAGGACTATGGCTACACCTTC.

About this clonotype itself: At one end, the junction sequence differs from germline, possibly due to a read error. V gene TRBV4-1 combines with J gene TRBJ2-2; D gene uncertain. The V gene's germline CDR1 is MGHRA and CDR2 YSYEKL. This CDR3 comprises 13 residues. CDR3 DNA sequence: TGCGCCAGCAACCAAGTGAGGACCGGGGAGCTGTTTTTT. Amino acid sequence: CASNQVRTGELFF.

This clonotype is categorized as medium-sized. This chain joins TRBV7-2 and TRBJ1-5; no firm D call. The CDR3 contains 14 residues. Germline CDR1 reads SGHTA; CDR2 reads FQGNSA. Trimming stripped 4 bases from V and 6 bases from J, with 13 bases between. The CDR3 spells CASSSLQASQPQHF. CDR3 in DNA: TGTGCCAGCAGCTCCCTGCAGGCGAGTCAGCCCCAGCATTTT.